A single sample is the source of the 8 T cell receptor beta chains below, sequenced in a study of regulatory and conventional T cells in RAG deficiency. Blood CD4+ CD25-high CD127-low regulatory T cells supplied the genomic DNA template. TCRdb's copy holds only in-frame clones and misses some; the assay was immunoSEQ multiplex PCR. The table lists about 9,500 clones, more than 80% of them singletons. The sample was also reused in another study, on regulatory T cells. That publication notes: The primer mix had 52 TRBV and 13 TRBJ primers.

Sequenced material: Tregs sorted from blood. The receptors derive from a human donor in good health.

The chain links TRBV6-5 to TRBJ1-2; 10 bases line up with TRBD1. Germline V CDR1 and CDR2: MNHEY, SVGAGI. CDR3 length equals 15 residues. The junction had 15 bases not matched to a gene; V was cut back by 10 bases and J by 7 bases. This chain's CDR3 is CATQNRDRGYSGYTF. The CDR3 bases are TGTGCCACTCAGAACCGGGACAGGGGATACAGTGGCTACACCTTC.

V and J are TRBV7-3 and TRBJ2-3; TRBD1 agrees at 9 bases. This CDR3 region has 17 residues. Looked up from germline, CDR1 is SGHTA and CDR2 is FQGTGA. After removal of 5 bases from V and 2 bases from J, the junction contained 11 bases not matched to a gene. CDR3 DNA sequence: TGTGCCAGCAGCCTAGGGTGGGGACAGGGAGACACAGATACGCAGTATTTT. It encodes CASSLGWGQGDTDTQYF.

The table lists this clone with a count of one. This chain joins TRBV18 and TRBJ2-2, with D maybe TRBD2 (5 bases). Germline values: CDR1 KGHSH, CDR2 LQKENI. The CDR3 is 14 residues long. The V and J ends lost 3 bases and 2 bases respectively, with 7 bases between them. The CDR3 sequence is CASSPGSNTGELFF. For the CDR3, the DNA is TGTGCCAGCTCACCGGGGAGCAACACCGGGGAGCTGTTTTTT.

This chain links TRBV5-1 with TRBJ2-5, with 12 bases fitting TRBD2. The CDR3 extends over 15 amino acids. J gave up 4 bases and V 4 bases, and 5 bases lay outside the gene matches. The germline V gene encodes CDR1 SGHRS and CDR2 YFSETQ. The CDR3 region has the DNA TGCGCCAGCAGCGCCGGACTAGCGGGAAGAGAGACCCAGTACTTC. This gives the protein CASSAGLAGRETQYF. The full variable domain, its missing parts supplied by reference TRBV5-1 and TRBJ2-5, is KAGVTQTPRYLIKTRGQQVTLSCSPISGHRSVSWYQQTPGQGLQFLFEYFSETQRNKGNFPGRFSGRQFSNSRSEMNVSTLELGDSALYLCASSAGLAGRETQYFGPGTRLLVL.

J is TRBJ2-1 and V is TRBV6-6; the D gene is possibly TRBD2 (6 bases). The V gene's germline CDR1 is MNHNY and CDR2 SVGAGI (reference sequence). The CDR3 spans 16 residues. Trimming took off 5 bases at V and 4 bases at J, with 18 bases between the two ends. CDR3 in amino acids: CASSTPGGLGYNEQFF. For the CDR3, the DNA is TGTGCCAGCAGTACCCCCGGGGGTTTGGGTTACAATGAGCAGTTCTTC.

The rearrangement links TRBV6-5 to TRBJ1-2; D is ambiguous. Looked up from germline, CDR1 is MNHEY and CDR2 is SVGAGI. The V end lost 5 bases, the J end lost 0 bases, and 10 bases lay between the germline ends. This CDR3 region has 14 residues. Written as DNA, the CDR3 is TGTGCCAGCAGTCAACCTTCAGCTAACTATGGCTACACCTTC. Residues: CASSQPSANYGYTF.

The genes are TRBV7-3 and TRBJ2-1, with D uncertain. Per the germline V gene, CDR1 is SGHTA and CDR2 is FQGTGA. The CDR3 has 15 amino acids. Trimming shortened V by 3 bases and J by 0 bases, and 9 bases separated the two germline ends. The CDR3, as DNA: TGTGCCAGCAGCTTGGACCGGAGCTCCTACAATGAGCAGTTCTTC. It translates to CASSLDRSSYNEQFF.

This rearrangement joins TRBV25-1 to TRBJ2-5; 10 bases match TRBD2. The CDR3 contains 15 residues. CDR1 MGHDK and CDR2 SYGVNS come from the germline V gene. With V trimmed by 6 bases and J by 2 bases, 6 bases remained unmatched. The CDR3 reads CASSPLAGLQETQYF. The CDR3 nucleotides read TGTGCCAGCAGCCCACTAGCGGGACTACAAGAGACCCAGTACTTC. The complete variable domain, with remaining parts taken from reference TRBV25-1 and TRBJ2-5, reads EADIYQTPRYLVIGTGKKITLECSQTMGHDKMYWYQQDPGMELHLIHYSYGVNSTEKGDLSSESTVSRIRTEHFPLTLESARPSHTSQYLCASSPLAGLQETQYFGPGTRLLVL.